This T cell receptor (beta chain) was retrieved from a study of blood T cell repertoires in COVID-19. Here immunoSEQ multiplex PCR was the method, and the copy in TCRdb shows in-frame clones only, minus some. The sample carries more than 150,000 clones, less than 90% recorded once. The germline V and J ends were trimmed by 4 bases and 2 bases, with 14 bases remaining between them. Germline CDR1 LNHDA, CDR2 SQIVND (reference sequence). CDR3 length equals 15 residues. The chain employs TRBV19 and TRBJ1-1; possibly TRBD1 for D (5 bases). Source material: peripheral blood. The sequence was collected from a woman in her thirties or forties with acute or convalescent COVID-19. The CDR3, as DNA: TGTGCCAGTAGTAGGGCGGGGGGGATTAACACTGAAGCTTTCTTT. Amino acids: CASSRAGGINTEAFF.